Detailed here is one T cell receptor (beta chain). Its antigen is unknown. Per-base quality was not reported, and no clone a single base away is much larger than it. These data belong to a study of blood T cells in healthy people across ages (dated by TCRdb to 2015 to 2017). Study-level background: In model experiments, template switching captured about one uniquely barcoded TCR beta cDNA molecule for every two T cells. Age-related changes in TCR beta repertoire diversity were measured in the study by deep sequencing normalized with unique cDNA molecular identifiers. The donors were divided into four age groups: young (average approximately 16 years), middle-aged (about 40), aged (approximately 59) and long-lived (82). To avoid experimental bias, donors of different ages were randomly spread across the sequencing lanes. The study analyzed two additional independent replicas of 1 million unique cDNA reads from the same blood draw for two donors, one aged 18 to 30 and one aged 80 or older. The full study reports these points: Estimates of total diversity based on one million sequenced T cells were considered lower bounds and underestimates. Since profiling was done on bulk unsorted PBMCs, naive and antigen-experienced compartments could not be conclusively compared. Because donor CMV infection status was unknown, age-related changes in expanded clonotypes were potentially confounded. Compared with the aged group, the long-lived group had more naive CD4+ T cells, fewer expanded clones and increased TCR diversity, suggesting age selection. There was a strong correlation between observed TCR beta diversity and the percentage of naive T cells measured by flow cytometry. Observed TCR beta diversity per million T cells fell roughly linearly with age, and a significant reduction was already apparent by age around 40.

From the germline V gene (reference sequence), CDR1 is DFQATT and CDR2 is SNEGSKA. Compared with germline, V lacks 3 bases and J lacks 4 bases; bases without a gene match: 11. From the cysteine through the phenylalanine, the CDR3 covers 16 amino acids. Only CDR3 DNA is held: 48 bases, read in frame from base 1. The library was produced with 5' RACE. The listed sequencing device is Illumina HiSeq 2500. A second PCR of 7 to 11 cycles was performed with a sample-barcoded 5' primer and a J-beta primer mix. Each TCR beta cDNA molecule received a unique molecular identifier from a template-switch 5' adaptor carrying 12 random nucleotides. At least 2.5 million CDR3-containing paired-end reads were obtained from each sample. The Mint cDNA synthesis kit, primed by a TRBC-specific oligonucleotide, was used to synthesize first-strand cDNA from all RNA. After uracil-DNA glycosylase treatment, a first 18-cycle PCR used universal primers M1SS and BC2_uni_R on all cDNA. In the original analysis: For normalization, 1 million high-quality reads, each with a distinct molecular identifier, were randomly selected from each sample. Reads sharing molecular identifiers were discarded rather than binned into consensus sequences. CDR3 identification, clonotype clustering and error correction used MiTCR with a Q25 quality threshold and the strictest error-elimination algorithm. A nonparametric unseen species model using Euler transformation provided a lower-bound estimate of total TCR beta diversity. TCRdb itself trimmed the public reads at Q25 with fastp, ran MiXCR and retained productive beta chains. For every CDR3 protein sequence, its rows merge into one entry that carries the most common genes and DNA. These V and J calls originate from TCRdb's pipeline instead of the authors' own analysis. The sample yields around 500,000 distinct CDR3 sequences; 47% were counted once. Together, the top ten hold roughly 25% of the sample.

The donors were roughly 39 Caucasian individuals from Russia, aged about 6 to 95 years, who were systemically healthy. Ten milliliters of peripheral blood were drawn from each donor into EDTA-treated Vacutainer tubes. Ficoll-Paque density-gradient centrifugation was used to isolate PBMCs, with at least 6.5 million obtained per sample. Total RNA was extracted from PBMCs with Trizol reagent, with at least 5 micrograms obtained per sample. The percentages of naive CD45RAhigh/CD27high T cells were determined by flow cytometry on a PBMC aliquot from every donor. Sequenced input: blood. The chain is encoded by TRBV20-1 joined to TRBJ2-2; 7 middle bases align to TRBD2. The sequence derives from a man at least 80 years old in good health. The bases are TGCAGTGCTAGGACGGGAGGAACTTCTAGCACCGGGGAGCTGTTTTTT. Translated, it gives CSARTGGTSSTGELFF.